This T cell receptor (beta chain) derives from a study of technical replicates of blood from several donors. The CDR3 contains 17 residues. Germline V gene sequence: CDR1 SGHVS, CDR2 FQNEAQ. V lost 1 base to trimming and J lost 4 bases; unmatched junction nucleotides: 8. TCRdb keeps only in-frame clones here, not all; method: immunoSEQ multiplex PCR. The sample lists approximately 84,000 clones, about 98% occurring once. The receptor was derived from a human donor in good health. This chain uses TRBV7-8 with TRBJ2-3, with 10 bases fitting TRBD1. The source material was T cells isolated from PBMCs. The CDR3 DNA follows: TGTGCCAGCAGCTTAGTTGGGGGACAGGGGAGCTCAGATACGCAGTATTTT. Translated: CASSLVGGQGSSDTQYF.